This T cell receptor (beta chain) was retrieved from a study of T cell responses to AZD1222 COVID-19 vaccine. The study's findings and limits: Spike-specific TCR depth and breadth grew after two AZD1222 doses. CD4 TCRs linked to vaccination spanned spike, dominating at 160-218 and 743-854. It was only a handful of AZD1222 recipients who were seropositive at baseline.

The repertoire was sequenced with immunoSEQ multiplex PCR; TCRdb's copy has only in-frame clones and lacks some. Among 65,000 to 75,000 clones listed, approximately 80% were seen once. As for this clone: Antigen unknown.

CDR1 and CDR2 (germline): KGHSH, LQKENI. The V and J ends lost 6 bases and 8 bases respectively, with 25 bases between them. There are 16 residues in the CDR3. This TCR came from an adult in good health. Here the sequenced sample was peripheral blood, taken on day 0 of AZD1222 vaccination. V usage is TRBV18 and J usage is TRBJ1-2; D perhaps matches TRBD1 (6 bases). The CDR3 here is CASSLNVDKQGQGYTF. The CDR3 DNA reads TGTGCCAGCTCTCTAAACGTCGACAAACAGGGTCAAGGCTACACCTTC.